Following are 23 T cell receptor beta chains from one sample sequenced in a study of T cells after yellow fever vaccination. In TCRdb, the 5' RACE reads were re-called with MiXCR into one record per CDR3 protein. The top ten clones hold 15% to 20% of a sample with approximately 610,000 distinct CDR3 sequences, less than 20% of them seen once. Sequencing used PBMCs, obtained about 5 days after the first yellow fever vaccination. Every receptor here comes from a young man who received the YFV17D yellow fever vaccine.

CDR3 sequence reads: CASSYQGDNQPQHF. DNA for the CDR3: TGTGCCAGCAGTTACCAGGGGGACAATCAGCCCCAGCATTTT. V gene TRBV6-5 combines with J gene TRBJ1-5; TRBD1 matches at 7 bases. Germline V lookup: CDR1 MNHEY, CDR2 SVGAGI. The CDR3 covers 14 residues. The V gene end was trimmed by 2 bases and the J gene end by 3 bases; junction bases not matched to a gene: 1.

This clonotype was counted between two and nine times. The chain is built from TRBV5-1 and TRBJ1-1; D unclear. V shed 0 bases and J shed 1 base, with 10 bases lying between them. The CDR3 is 15 residues long. From germline, CDR1 is SGHRS and CDR2 YFSETQ. CDR3 coding DNA: TGCGCCAGCAGCTTGGGCGTGCGGGCGAACACTGAAGCTTTCTTT. Protein product: CASSLGVRANTEAFF.

V and J are TRBV4-1 and TRBJ2-5; D is unclear. The ends were cut back, 1 base at V and 1 base at J, with 7 bases in the middle. The CDR3 is 14 amino acids. CDR1 is MGHRA and CDR2 is YSYEKL in the germline V gene. This chain's CDR3 is CASSQVPLQETQYF. CDR3 nucleotide sequence: TGCGCCAGCAGCCAAGTCCCCCTCCAAGAGACCCAGTACTTC.

This clonotype has a count of ten or more. The DNA for the CDR3 is TGTGCCAGCAGCCGAGACAGGGGCATAACTGAAGCTTTCTTT. Its translation is CASSRDRGITEAFF. The genes are TRBV3-1 and TRBJ1-1; 8 bases align to TRBD1. CDR3 length: 14 amino acids. Losses at the gene ends were 4 bases for V and 5 bases for J; bases not matched to a gene: 6. Germline assignment: CDR1 LGHDT and CDR2 YNNKEL (reference sequence). The variable domain in full, with the rest retrieved from reference TRBV3-1 and TRBJ1-1, is DTAVSQTPKYLVTQMGNDKSIKCEQNLGHDTMYWYKQDSKKFLKIMFSYNNKELIINETVPNRFSPKSPDKAHLNLHINSLELGDSAVYFCASSRDRGITEAFFGQGTRLTVV.

This clonotype has more than one count but fewer than ten. This chain joins TRBV7-2 and TRBJ1-1; perhaps TRBD1 as D (6 bases). This CDR3 comprises 15 residues. V was clipped by 4 bases and J by 1 base, with 13 bases between them. Per the germline V gene, CDR1 is SGHTA and CDR2 is FQGNSA. CDR3 protein: CASSYNRAANTEAFF. Here the CDR3 DNA reads TGTGCCAGCAGCTACAACAGGGCGGCGAACACTGAAGCTTTCTTT. Together with reference TRBV7-2 and TRBJ1-1, the CDR3 gives the full variable domain: GAGVSQSPSNKVTEKGKDVELRCDPISGHTALYWYRQSLGQGLEFLIYFQGNSAPDKSGLPSDRFSAERTGGSVSTLTIQRTQQEDSAVYLCASSYNRAANTEAFFGQGTRLTVV.

This clonotype was observed a handful of times. The chain combines TRBV20-1 with TRBJ1-4, with D unresolved. CDR1 DFQATT and CDR2 SNEGSKA come from the germline V gene (reference sequence). CDR3 length equals 12 residues. Trimming removed 4 bases at V and 10 bases at J, with 13 bases between. The chain's CDR3 is CSATLGLGKLFF. CDR3 nucleotide sequence: TGCAGTGCTACTTTAGGGTTGGGAAAACTGTTTTTT.

At least ten counts were recorded for this clonotype. The V and J genes are TRBV4-3 and TRBJ2-5, with a tentative D call TRBD2 (6 bases). The CDR3 covers 16 residues. Trimming shortened V by 0 bases and J by 4 bases, and 15 bases separated the two germline ends. CDR1 and CDR2 from the germline V gene are LGHNA and YSLEER. Here the CDR3 reads CASSQDRGTWGETQYF. The CDR3 region has the DNA TGCGCCAGCAGCCAAGACCGGGGGACCTGGGGAGAGACCCAGTACTTC.

The gene calls are TRBV27 and TRBJ2-7; TRBD1 matches at 9 bases. Germline V gene data show CDR1 as MNHEY and CDR2 as SMNVEV (reference sequence). Trimming removed 7 bases from V and 2 bases from J; junction bases left unmatched: 3. The CDR3 length is 13 residues. CDR3 region: CASTGQGTYEQYF. The CDR3 DNA follows: TGTGCCAGCACTGGACAGGGGACCTACGAGCAGTACTTC.

This chain uses TRBV4-1 with TRBJ1-1; D is ambiguous. The CDR3 is 15 amino acids. The germline V and J ends were trimmed by 3 bases and 1 base, with 12 bases remaining between them. Germline V gives CDR1 MGHRA, CDR2 YSYEKL. The CDR3 DNA sequence: TGCGCCAGCAGCCACTTACCGGGAGCGAACACTGAAGCTTTCTTT. It is translated as CASSHLPGANTEAFF.

The chain combines TRBV19 with TRBJ2-2; tentative D call: TRBD2 (6 bases). Between the trimmed V and J ends, which lost 4 bases and 6 bases, there was a span of 12 bases. The germline V gene has CDR1 LNHDA and CDR2 SQIVND (reference sequence). This CDR3 is 14 amino acids long. CDR3 protein: CASSTAAGAGELFF. CDR3 DNA: TGTGCCAGTAGTACGGCAGCGGGTGCCGGGGAGCTGTTTTTT. The variable domain in full, with the rest retrieved from reference TRBV19 and TRBJ2-2, is DGGITQSPKYLFRKEGQNVTLSCEQNLNHDAMYWYRQDPGQGLRLIYYSQIVNDFQKGDIAEGYSVSREKKESFPLTVTSAQKNPTAFYLCASSTAAGAGELFFGEGSRLTVL.

The sample holds many counts of this clonotype. This sequence joins TRBV7-2 and TRBJ2-1; 7 nucleotides match TRBD2. The length of the CDR3 is 17 residues. Trimming took 2 bases from V and 2 from J; bases not matched to a gene: 9. Germline V gene lookup returns CDR1 SGHTA and CDR2 FQGNSA. CDR3 DNA: TGTGCCAGCAGCTTACCTCCTCTAGCGGCTACCTACAATGAGCAGTTCTTC. It specifies CASSLPPLAATYNEQFF.

The chain has TRBV27 and TRBJ1-5, with a weak D call TRBD1 (6 bases). V lost 6 bases, J lost 7 bases, and 19 bases lay in between. Per germline, CDR1 MNHEY and CDR2 SMNVEV (reference sequence). This CDR3 has 15 amino acids. The CDR3 DNA follows: TGTGCCAGCAGCCAGGGGCCCCCGGGGTACCAGCCCCAGCATTTT. It specifies CASSQGPPGYQPQHF.

The chain has TRBV4-3 and TRBJ1-2; 9 bases map to TRBD1. This CDR3 has 14 residues. Germline CDR1 LGHNA, CDR2 YSLEER. V lost 1 base, J lost 7 bases, and 4 bases stayed unmatched. CDR3 amino acids: CASSQGSTGGGYTF. Written as DNA, the CDR3 is TGCGCCAGCAGCCAAGGATCGACAGGGGGTGGCTACACCTTC.

J is TRBJ2-1 and V is TRBV18; 8 bases line up with TRBD1. J lost 5 bases, V lost 8 bases, and 5 bases had no gene match. CDR1 is KGHSH, CDR2 LQKENI, per germline. The CDR3 covers 13 residues. The CDR3 spells CASGQGPNNEQFF. The CDR3 bases are TGTGCCAGCGGACAGGGTCCAAACAATGAGCAGTTCTTC.

The chain has TRBV27 and TRBJ2-7, with D hard to call. The CDR3 spans 14 residues. Germline loops: CDR1 MNHEY, CDR2 SMNVEV (reference sequence). With 3 bases removed from V and 0 bases from J, the gap between germline ends came to 9 bases. The CDR3, as DNA: TGTGCCAGCAGTTTCACCGTGGGCTCCTACGAGCAGTACGTC. Protein product: CASSFTVGSYEQYV.

This clonotype was seen only a few times. The chain employs TRBV5-6 and TRBJ1-1; 7 bases align to TRBD1. The length of the CDR3 is 15 residues. The V segment lost 4 bases and the J segment 1 base; nucleotides outside the gene matches: 7. Looked up from germline, CDR1 is SGHDT and CDR2 is YYEEEE. For the CDR3, the DNA is TGTGCCAGCAGCGTATCCGGGACAGCGAACACTGAAGCTTTCTTT. This codes for CASSVSGTANTEAFF. Looking up the rest from reference TRBV5-6 and TRBJ1-1 gives the full variable domain: DAGVTQSPTHLIKTRGQQVTLRCSPKSGHDTVSWYQQALGQGPQFIFQYYEEEERQRGNFPDRFSGHQFPNYSSELNVNALLLGDSALYLCASSVSGTANTEAFFGQGTRLTVV.

The chain recombines TRBV4-1 with TRBJ2-3; 7 bases map to TRBD2. Germline V gene sequence: CDR1 MGHRA, CDR2 YSYEKL. Losses at the gene ends were 3 bases for V and 4 bases for J; bases not matched to a gene: 16. The CDR3 sequence is 18 residues long. This CDR3 reads CASSQGGHPGRYADTQYF. The CDR3 DNA sequence: TGCGCCAGCAGCCAGGGAGGGCATCCAGGGAGGTACGCAGATACGCAGTATTTT.

The V and J genes are TRBV14 and TRBJ1-2; D not certain. This CDR3 spans 14 amino acids. The germline CDR1 and CDR2 sequences are SGHDN and FVKESK. V lost 4 bases, J lost 1 base, and 10 bases lay in between. In nucleotides, the CDR3 is TGTGCCAGCAGCCTGACGGAGCTTAACTATGGCTACACCTTC. Residues: CASSLTELNYGYTF.

Ten or more counts support this clonotype. The V gene is TRBV11-1, the J gene TRBJ1-6, with 10 bases fitting TRBD1. Germline-derived CDR1 and CDR2 are SGHAT and FQDESV (reference sequence). The CDR3 spans 18 residues. V shed 6 bases, J shed 3 bases, and the junction held 11 bases outside the gene matches. CDR3: CASSRRQGAHLYNSPLHF. Here the CDR3 DNA reads TGTGCCAGCAGTCGGAGACAGGGGGCTCACCTCTATAATTCACCCCTCCACTTT.

This sequence joins TRBV7-9 and TRBJ2-1; D is ambiguous. The V gene's germline CDR1 is SEHNR and CDR2 FQNEAQ (reference sequence). The CDR3 sequence is 14 residues long. V was cut by 3 bases and J by 8 bases, with 14 bases left in between. The CDR3, as DNA: TGTGCCAGCAGCTTGAGTAGTATGGTCGATGAGCAGTTCTTC. Translated, it gives CASSLSSMVDEQFF.

V gene TRBV5-1 combines with J gene TRBJ2-5; the D is unclear. The CDR3 has 12 amino acids. Trimming pared 5 bases from V and 7 bases from J, leaving 12 bases between. Per germline, CDR1 SGHRS and CDR2 YFSETQ. CDR3 in DNA: TGCGCCAGCAGGGAGAGGTGGGGGACCCAGTACTTC. It yields the protein CASRERWGTQYF.

This clonotype was seen a few times. V usage is TRBV4-2 and J usage is TRBJ2-2; D not resolved. This CDR3 has 12 residues. Germline V gene sequence: CDR1 LGHNA, CDR2 YNFKEQ. The germline V and J ends were trimmed by 0 bases and 7 bases, with 3 bases remaining between them. The CDR3 DNA reads as TGTGCCAGCAGCCAAGATCGCGGGGAGCTGTTTTTT. This sequence encodes CASSQDRGELFF.

The chain couples TRBV7-2 to TRBJ1-1; D not certain. CDR1 is SGHTA, CDR2 FQGNSA, per germline. Trimming removed 1 base from V and 2 bases from J, with 11 bases in between. The CDR3 runs to 15 residues. The CDR3 DNA is TGTGCCAGCAGCTTAGGGGTAGGACTAAACACTGAAGCTTTCTTT. Residues: CASSLGVGLNTEAFF.